The 5 T cell receptor beta chains in this list originate from one sample, sequenced in a study of cytomegalovirus exposure and HLA in healthy donors (dated by TCRdb to 2016 to 2017). Receptors were amplified or captured by the immunoSEQ multiplex PCR assay. A mixture of 60 forward primers for TCR Vbeta segments and 13 reverse primers for TCR Jbeta segments was used in the multiplex PCR. This immuneACCESS table, as held by TCRdb, lists in-frame sequences with V and J called but not all clones. Of the missing ones, under half trace to an unresolved V gene in checked studies; the others have no known cause. The sample table contains about 200,000 clones; only one count was recorded for about 88% of them. The ten most abundant clones make up less than 0.35% of the sample. Sequenced material: PBMCs. The receptor source for this set is a woman under 40 in good health and CMV-seronegative.

This clone is a singleton in its sample. CDR3 sequence reads: CASSTGIRLTDTQYF. CDR3 DNA: TGCGCCAGCAGCACAGGTATCCGGCTCACAGATACGCAGTATTTT. The chain carries TRBV5-1 and TRBJ2-3; D possibly corresponds to TRBD1 (5 bases). The CDR3 length is 15 residues. From germline, CDR1 is SGHRS and CDR2 YFSETQ. V lost 4 bases to trimming and J lost 2 bases, with 14 bases between them.

This clone was detected only a few times. V is TRBV10-1 and J is TRBJ2-3, with a possible D match to TRBD1 (6 bases). Germline V gene data show CDR1 as WNHNN and CDR2 as SYGVQD (reference sequence). V was pared by 2 bases and J by 0 bases, with 6 bases between. The CDR3 has 14 residues. In nucleotides, the CDR3 is TGCGCCAGCAGTGAGGACAGGAGCACAGATACGCAGTATTTT. Its protein is CASSEDRSTDTQYF.

The CDR3 DNA follows: TGCGCCAGCAGTGAAGGAGTAGCGGGACAACAAGAGACCCAGTACTTC. It codes for CASSEGVAGQQETQYF. The chain joins TRBV10-1 to TRBJ2-5, with 8 bases matching TRBD2. The CDR3 has 16 residues. Trimming took 3 bases from V and 2 from J; bases not matched to a gene: 8. CDR1 is WNHNN and CDR2 is SYGVQD in the germline V gene (reference sequence).

This clone appeared a single time. CDR3 residues: CASSPGGASGKETQYF. The CDR3 DNA follows: TGTGCCAGCAGCCCCGGGGGCGCTAGCGGAAAAGAGACCCAGTACTTC. The chain is built from TRBV7-3 and TRBJ2-5, with D possibly matching TRBD2 (7 bases). Germline loops: CDR1 SGHTA, CDR2 FQGTGA. The CDR3 totals 16 residues. V was clipped by 5 bases and J by 3 bases, with 19 bases between them. Full variable domain (missing parts from reference TRBV7-3 and TRBJ2-5): GAGVSQTPSNKVTEKGKYVELRCDPISGHTALYWYRQSLGQGPEFLIYFQGTGAADDSGLPNDRFFAVRPEGSVSTLKIQRTERGDSAVYLCASSPGGASGKETQYFGPGTRLLVL.

This clone occurred once. The V gene is TRBV5-4, the J gene TRBJ2-7, with 12 bases lining up with TRBD2. V was pared by 4 bases and J by 5 bases, with 13 bases of the junction left unmatched. The CDR3 loop spans 17 amino acids. Germline CDR1 reads SGHNT; CDR2 reads YYREEE (reference sequence). CDR3 amino acids: CASSLRPSGRALDEQYF. In nucleotides, the CDR3 is TGTGCCAGCAGCCTTCGTCCTAGCGGGAGGGCCCTGGACGAGCAGTACTTC.